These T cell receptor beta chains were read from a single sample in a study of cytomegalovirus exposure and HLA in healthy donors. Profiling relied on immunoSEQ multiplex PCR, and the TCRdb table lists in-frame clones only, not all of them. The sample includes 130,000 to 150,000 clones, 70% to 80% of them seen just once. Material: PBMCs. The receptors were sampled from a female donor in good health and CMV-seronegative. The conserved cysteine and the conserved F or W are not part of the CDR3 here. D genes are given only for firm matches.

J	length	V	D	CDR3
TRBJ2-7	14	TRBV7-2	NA	ASSLTTSGRSYEQY
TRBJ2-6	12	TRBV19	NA	ASRDSAGANVLT
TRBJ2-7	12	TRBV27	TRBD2	ASSPGRGPYEQY
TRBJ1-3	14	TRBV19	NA	ATHQRGRPSGNTIY
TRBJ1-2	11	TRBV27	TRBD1	ASSFNRGYGYT
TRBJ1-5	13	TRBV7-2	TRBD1	ASSSTEGQDQPQH
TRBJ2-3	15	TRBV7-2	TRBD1	ASSPTNGQGGTDTQY
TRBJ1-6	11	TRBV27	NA	ASSSPGSSPLH
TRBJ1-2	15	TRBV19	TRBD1	ASSAVLDRGTNYGYT
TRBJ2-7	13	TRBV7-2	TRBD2	ASSLGLAGVDEQY
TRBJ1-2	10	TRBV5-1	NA	ASSDGNYGYT
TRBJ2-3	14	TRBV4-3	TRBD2	ASSQGISGSGDTQY
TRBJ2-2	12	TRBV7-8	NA	ASSLLRDTGELF
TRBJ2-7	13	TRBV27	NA	ASSPRQVMTYEQY
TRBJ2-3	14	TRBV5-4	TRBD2	ASSLGAQRGSDTQY
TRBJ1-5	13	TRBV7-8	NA	ASSLALAGMQPQH
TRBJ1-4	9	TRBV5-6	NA	ASSLTGKLF
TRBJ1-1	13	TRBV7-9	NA	ASRPPGGAITEAF
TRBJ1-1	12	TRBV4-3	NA	ASSQVYSNTEAF
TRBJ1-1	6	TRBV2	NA	ASSVTG
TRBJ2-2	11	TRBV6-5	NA	ASSIRGTGELF
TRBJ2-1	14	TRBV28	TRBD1	ASSPPGQGAYNEQF
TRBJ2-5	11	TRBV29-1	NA	SVVFGGQETQY
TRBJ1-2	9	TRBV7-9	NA	ASSHVRGYT
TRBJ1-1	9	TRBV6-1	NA	ASRAWTEAF
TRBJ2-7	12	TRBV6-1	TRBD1	ASRAGQGAREQY
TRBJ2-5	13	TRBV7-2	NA	ASSLGSRVQETQY
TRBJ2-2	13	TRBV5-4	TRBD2	ASRNGGVLSGELF
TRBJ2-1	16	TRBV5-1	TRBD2	ASSPGLAGGSSYNEQF
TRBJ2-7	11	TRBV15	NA	ATSRDPAYEQY
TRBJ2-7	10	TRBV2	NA	ASGGDPYEQY
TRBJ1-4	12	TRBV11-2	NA	ASTGGTTNEKLF
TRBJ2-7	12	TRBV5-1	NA	ASSLSGRSYEQY
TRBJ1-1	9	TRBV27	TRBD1	ASSKGQRAF
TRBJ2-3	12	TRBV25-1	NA	ASSELGYADTQY
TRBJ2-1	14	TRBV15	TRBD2	ATSPELAGGPGEQF
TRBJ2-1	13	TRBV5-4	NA	ASSLVRASYNEQF
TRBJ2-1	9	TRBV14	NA	ASSQLGSPF
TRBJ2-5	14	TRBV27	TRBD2	ASSLIGTSGLKTQY
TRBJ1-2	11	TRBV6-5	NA	ASRQTANYGYT
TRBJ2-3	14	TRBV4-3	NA	ASSQEGAGSTDTQY
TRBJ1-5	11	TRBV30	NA	AWSGTVDQPQH
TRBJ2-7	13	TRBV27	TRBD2	ASSYQRGGYYEQY